The text below deals with one TCR beta chain. This record comes from a study of blood T cell repertoires in COVID-19. Looking at the study overall: Samples representing acute and convalescent COVID-19 were sourced from the United States, Italy and Spain.

Under the authors' procedure: Amplification from reference gene primers served as the basis for estimated nucleated cell counts. Clones were sequenced by immunoSEQ multiplex PCR, and TCRdb holds only the in-frame ones, with some missing. V and J calls plus clone size are reproduced from that table; the DNA served to infer D and trimming. This table holds 200,000 to 250,000 clones, approximately 83% found once. There are 13 residues in the CDR3. Per the germline V gene, CDR1 is MNHNY and CDR2 is SVGAGI (reference sequence). Trimming left V 8 bases short and J 4 bases short, with 11 bases between. The source of this sequence is a woman aged 55 to 70 with acute or convalescent COVID-19. The sequenced sample was peripheral blood. The chain employs TRBV6-6 and TRBJ2-2; D might be TRBD2 (5 bases). The CDR3 here is CASRRESTGELFF. In DNA, the CDR3 is TGTGCCAGCCGCCGGGAAAGCACCGGGGAGCTGTTTTTT.